The 29 T cell receptor beta chains below all came from one sample that was sequenced in a study of blood T cell repertoires in COVID-19. The table came from immunoSEQ multiplex PCR; TCRdb's copy has only in-frame clones and leaves some out. The table lists roughly 250,000 clones, 81% of them singletons, with 2.5% to 3% in the top ten. Sequenced material: peripheral blood. These receptors were taken from a woman aged 60 to 75 with active or convalescent COVID-19.

The gene calls are TRBV7-3 and TRBJ2-3; 9 bases line up with TRBD2. Per germline, CDR1 SGHTA and CDR2 FQGTGA. V shed 0 bases, J shed 3 bases, and the junction held 7 bases outside the gene matches. The CDR3 is 17 residues long. The CDR3 bases are TGTGCCAGCAGCTTAACCCGATCGGGACTAGCTACAGATACGCAGTATTTT. This sequence encodes CASSLTRSGLATDTQYF.

The genes are TRBV7-9 and TRBJ1-2, with 7 bases aligning to TRBD1. Germline values: CDR1 SEHNR, CDR2 FQNEAQ (reference sequence). V gave up 6 bases and J gave up 6 bases; unmatched junction bases: 16. The length of the CDR3 is 16 residues. The CDR3 sequence is CASSTTDRDELDGYTF. The CDR3 DNA sequence: TGTGCCAGCAGTACCACCGACAGGGATGAATTGGATGGCTACACCTTC.

This chain links TRBV7-9 with TRBJ2-3, with a tentative D call TRBD2 (6 bases). The germline V and J ends were trimmed by 5 bases and 8 bases, with 23 bases remaining between them. The CDR3 length is 16 residues. Per the germline V gene, CDR1 is SEHNR and CDR2 is FQNEAQ (reference sequence). The CDR3 nucleotides are TGTGCCAGCAGCCATACCGGGGGAGGACCCCAGGGTACGCAGTATTTT. Its protein is CASSHTGGGPQGTQYF.

This clone has just a few counts. This chain connects TRBV2 to TRBJ1-4; D is undetermined. Trimming took off 1 base at V and 7 bases at J, with 4 bases between the two ends. CDR3 length: 12 amino acids. Germline assignment: CDR1 SNHLY and CDR2 FYNNEI. The CDR3 here is CASSEESEKLFF. CDR3 in DNA: TGTGCCAGCAGTGAAGAGAGTGAAAAACTGTTTTTT. The full variable domain, with the rest looked up from reference TRBV2 and TRBJ1-4, is EPEVTQTPSHQVTQMGQEVILRCVPISNHLYFYWYRQILGQKVEFLVSFYNNEISEKSEIFDDQFSVERPDGSNFTLKIRSTKLEDSAMYFCASSEESEKLFFGSGTQLSVL.

This sequence joins TRBV19 and TRBJ2-3, with 8 bases that match TRBD2. This CDR3 is built from 15 residues. V dropped 9 bases and J dropped 4; count of bases not matched to a gene: 12. Germline lookup yields CDR1 LNHDA and CDR2 SQIVND (reference sequence). The CDR3 DNA reads TGTGCCAGCGCTACGGGACTAGTAATTGCAGATACGCAGTATTTT. Translated, it gives CASATGLVIADTQYF.

V usage is TRBV10-1 and J usage is TRBJ2-3; D is ambiguous. The V end lost 8 bases, the J end lost 3 bases, and 15 bases lay between the germline ends. The CDR3 contains 14 residues. Germline CDR1 WNHNN, CDR2 SYGVQD (reference sequence). DNA of the CDR3: TGCGCCAGCTCTACCGCCTCTTGGACAGATACGCAGTATTTT. It translates to CASSTASWTDTQYF.

The chain recombines TRBV11-2 with TRBJ2-5; TRBD2 matches 14 bases. The germline CDR1 and CDR2 sequences are SGHAT and FQNNGV. This CDR3 comprises 17 residues. With 3 bases clipped from V and 5 bases from J, the junction kept 8 bases outside the gene matches. CDR3 sequence: CASSLSTSGGAWETQYF. CDR3 sequence (DNA): TGTGCCAGCAGCTTGTCGACTAGCGGGGGGGCATGGGAGACCCAGTACTTC.

This chain connects TRBV5-1 to TRBJ2-7; 8 bases fit TRBD1. Germline-derived CDR1 and CDR2 are SGHRS and YFSETQ. This CDR3 is built from 15 residues. V lost 4 bases to trimming and J lost 2 bases; unmatched junction nucleotides: 8. CDR3 sequence: CASSQTGVKAYEQYF. The CDR3 DNA reads TGCGCCAGCAGCCAGACAGGGGTAAAGGCCTACGAGCAGTACTTC.

V is TRBV5-5 and J is TRBJ2-2, with D perhaps TRBD1 (5 bases). The V and J ends lost 0 bases and 5 bases respectively, with 11 bases between them. Per the germline V gene, CDR1 is SGHKS and CDR2 is YYEKEE (reference sequence). The CDR3 has 15 residues. DNA of the CDR3: TGTGCCAGCAGCTTGGCCGCCAGGGCGACCGGGGAGCTGTTTTTT. This translates into CASSLAARATGELFF.

The chain recombines TRBV7-2 with TRBJ2-3; tentatively, D is TRBD2 (6 bases). V lost 4 bases, J lost 1 base, and 12 bases lay in between. The CDR3 has 15 amino acids. Per germline, CDR1 SGHTA and CDR2 FQGNSA. CDR3 in amino acids: CASSSSGLRTDTQYF. CDR3 in DNA: TGTGCCAGCAGCTCCTCGGGACTTCGCACAGATACGCAGTATTTT.

The chain joins TRBV6-5 to TRBJ1-1; a weak D match, TRBD1 (6 bases). V was cut by 6 bases and J by 0 bases, with 11 bases left in between. This CDR3 region has 14 residues. Germline CDR1 and CDR2: MNHEY and SVGAGI. The CDR3 sequence is CASSSTGLNTEAFF. In DNA, the CDR3 is TGTGCCAGCAGCTCAACAGGGTTGAACACTGAAGCTTTCTTT.

V usage is TRBV10-3 and J usage is TRBJ2-7, with 7 bases aligning to TRBD2. Germline trimming cut 6 bases from V and 0 bases from J; bases unmatched to any gene: 5. The germline CDR1 and CDR2 sequences are ENHRY and SYGVKD. The CDR3 loop spans 14 amino acids. CDR3 loop: CAIRSGAPSYEQYF. The CDR3 nucleotides read TGTGCCATCAGAAGCGGGGCTCCCTCCTACGAGCAGTACTTC.

The chain joins TRBV5-4 to TRBJ1-2, with 11 bases that match TRBD1. The CDR3 length is 14 residues. Germline CDR1 reads SGHNT; CDR2 reads YYREEE (reference sequence). V shed 4 bases, J shed 4 bases, and the junction held 3 bases outside the gene matches. This CDR3 is CASSGQGAGYGYTF. CDR3 DNA: TGTGCCAGCAGCGGACAGGGGGCAGGCTATGGCTACACCTTC.

J is TRBJ1-5 and V is TRBV27, with D tentatively TRBD1 (5 bases). CDR3 length: 13 amino acids. CDR1 is MNHEY and CDR2 is SMNVEV in the germline V gene (reference sequence). Trimming cost V 5 bases and J 2 bases, with 7 bases left between them. The CDR3 DNA follows: TGTGCCAGCAGTCCGGGGGGCAATCAGCCCCAGCATTTT. It codes for CASSPGGNQPQHF.

This chain links TRBV7-2 with TRBJ1-2; no reliable D call. CDR3 length: 12 residues. Germline lookup yields CDR1 SGHTA and CDR2 FQGNSA. V dropped 5 bases and J dropped 5 bases, with 9 bases sitting between them. CDR3 sequence reads: CASSHNTYGYTF. As DNA, the CDR3 is TGTGCCAGCAGCCATAACACATATGGCTACACCTTC. The whole variable domain, filled in from reference TRBV7-2 and TRBJ1-2, reads GAGVSQSPSNKVTEKGKDVELRCDPISGHTALYWYRQSLGQGLEFLIYFQGNSAPDKSGLPSDRFSAERTGGSVSTLTIQRTQQEDSAVYLCASSHNTYGYTFGSGTRLTVV.

The chain employs TRBV2 and TRBJ2-5; 13 bases map to TRBD2. Germline V gene sequence: CDR1 SNHLY, CDR2 FYNNEI. V shed 7 bases and J 4 bases; nucleotides not matched to a gene: 12. This CDR3 is built from 17 residues. CDR3 in DNA: TGTGCCAGCAAATTCACTAGCGGGGGGGCGGTGGGAGAGACCCAGTACTTC. Translating it yields CASKFTSGGAVGETQYF.

The chain uses TRBV5-1 and TRBJ2-2; TRBD1 aligns across 9 bases. The CDR3 totals 16 residues. From germline, CDR1 is SGHRS and CDR2 YFSETQ. V lost 6 bases and J lost 3; bases outside the gene matches: 9. CDR3 in amino acids: CASTSIGTGHTGELFF. The CDR3 DNA follows: TGCGCCAGCACCTCAATCGGGACAGGGCACACCGGGGAGCTGTTTTTT.

This clone was seen only a few times. The V and J genes are TRBV20-1 and TRBJ2-5; D not certain. The CDR3 is 11 amino acids. The germline V and J ends were trimmed by 6 bases and 5 bases, with 10 bases remaining between them. CDR1 DFQATT and CDR2 SNEGSKA come from the germline V gene (reference sequence). The CDR3 DNA reads TGCAGTGCCTTAGACTCCGAGACCCAGTACTTC. Translated: CSALDSETQYF.

This chain uses TRBV28 with TRBJ2-3, with 8 bases aligning to TRBD2. Germline CDR1 MDHEN, CDR2 SYDVKM. The CDR3 runs to 15 residues. The CDR3, as DNA: TGTTCTGCGGCGGGAGGTTCCCTTCTCGTGGATACGCAGTATTTT. Its translation is CSAAGGSLLVDTQYF.

V gene TRBV19 combines with J gene TRBJ1-4, with 9 nucleotides matching TRBD1. CDR1 is LNHDA, CDR2 SQIVND, per germline (reference sequence). The CDR3 runs to 15 residues. Trimming cost V 9 bases and J 3 bases; bases outside gene matches: 8. Here the CDR3 reads CASETGGTANEKLFF. CDR3 nucleotides: TGTGCCAGCGAGACAGGGGGGACAGCTAATGAAAAACTGTTTTTT.

The chain employs TRBV5-1 and TRBJ2-3; 12 bases align to TRBD2. The germline gives CDR1 SGHRS, CDR2 YFSETQ. Germline trimming cut 2 bases from V and 4 bases from J; bases unmatched to any gene: 5. The CDR3 sequence is 16 residues long. Written as DNA, the CDR3 is TGCGCCAGCAGCTTTTCTAGCGGGGGGGCCCCAGATACGCAGTATTTT. Its translation: CASSFSSGGAPDTQYF. Full variable domain (outside the CDR3, taken from reference TRBV5-1 and TRBJ2-3): KAGVTQTPRYLIKTRGQQVTLSCSPISGHRSVSWYQQTPGQGLQFLFEYFSETQRNKGNFPGRFSGRQFSNSRSEMNVSTLELGDSALYLCASSFSSGGAPDTQYFGPGTRLTVL.

This clone is a singleton in its sample. Here the CDR3 DNA reads TGTGCCAGCAGATTGCCCGGGACAGCCTACAATGAGCAGTTCTTC. This sequence encodes CASRLPGTAYNEQFF. The rearrangement links TRBV5-8 to TRBJ2-1; 7 nucleotides line up with TRBD1. Germline V gene data show CDR1 as SGHTS and CDR2 as YDEGEE. V lost 5 bases to trimming and J lost 2 bases; unmatched junction nucleotides: 7. CDR3 length: 15 amino acids.

The rearrangement joins TRBV15 to TRBJ2-5; no clear D. There are 13 residues in the CDR3. The V and J ends lost 0 bases and 3 bases respectively, with 5 bases between them. The germline gives CDR1 LNHNV, CDR2 YYDKDF (reference sequence). Here the CDR3 DNA reads TGTGCCACCAGCAGAGATCAGGAAGAGACCCAGTACTTC. Residues: CATSRDQEETQYF. Supplemented by reference TRBV15 and TRBJ2-5, the full variable domain reads DAMVIQNPRYQVTQFGKPVTLSCSQTLNHNVMYWYQQKSSQAPKLLFHYYDKDFNNEADTPDNFQSRRPNTSFCFLDIRSPGLGDTAMYLCATSRDQEETQYFGPGTRLLVL.

The rearrangement uses TRBV18 and TRBJ2-5, with D unresolved. This CDR3 has 13 residues. Trimming cost V 3 bases and J 3 bases, with 8 bases left between them. The germline V gene encodes CDR1 KGHSH and CDR2 LQKENI. The DNA for the CDR3 is TGTGCCAGCTCACCTGACCTAGAAGAGACCCAGTACTTC. Amino acids: CASSPDLEETQYF.

This clone was picked up one time. V and J are TRBV19 and TRBJ1-1; 7 bases align to TRBD1. Losses at the gene ends were 3 bases for V and 1 base for J; bases not matched to a gene: 2. The germline gives CDR1 LNHDA, CDR2 SQIVND (reference sequence). The CDR3 sequence is 14 residues long. The CDR3 nucleotides read TGTGCCAGTAGTATGAGGGACAGGAACACTGAAGCTTTCTTT. It specifies CASSMRDRNTEAFF.

V gene TRBV2 combines with J gene TRBJ1-2; D is ambiguous. Germline V gene lookup returns CDR1 SNHLY and CDR2 FYNNEI. The CDR3 length is 11 residues. Trimming took 4 bases from V and 8 from J, leaving 8 bases between them. CDR3 region: CASSVSWGYTF. The CDR3 DNA reads as TGTGCCAGCAGTGTTAGTTGGGGCTACACCTTC.

This chain joins TRBV12-5 and TRBJ2-7; 7 bases agree with TRBD1. CDR1 and CDR2 from the germline V gene are LGHNT and FRNRAP. Trimming at V came to 3 bases and at J to 5 bases, leaving 25 bases not matched to a gene. The CDR3 spans 20 residues. The CDR3 bases are TGTGCTAGTGGTTTACGTCTGTTTTTTACCCAGCGACAGGGTGGCGACGAGCAGTACTTC. This gives the protein CASGLRLFFTQRQGGDEQYF.

The chain employs TRBV6-5 and TRBJ1-4; maybe TRBD1 (6 bases). Germline values: CDR1 MNHEY, CDR2 SVGAGI. V lost 2 bases to trimming and J lost 1 base, with 8 bases between them. The CDR3 has 15 residues. The CDR3 bases are TGTGCCAGCAGTTACCTGACAGGAACTAATGAAAAACTGTTTTTT. Residues: CASSYLTGTNEKLFF.

The V gene is TRBV27, the J gene TRBJ1-4, with D unclear. The CDR3 is made up of 13 amino acids. V gave up 4 bases and J gave up 8 bases, with 11 bases separating them. The V gene's germline CDR1 is MNHEY and CDR2 SMNVEV (reference sequence). In DNA, the CDR3 is TGTGCCAGCAGTTATGAAACGGTCGAAAAACTGTTTTTT. This translates into CASSYETVEKLFF.